These 3 T cell receptor beta chains came from one sample sequenced in a study of response to subunit inactivated influenza vaccine listed by TCRdb under 2018. The method behind the library was RT-PCR. Sequencing was performed on an Illumina HiSeq 2500. TCRdb's own reprocessing of the public reads used fastp at Q25 and MiXCR and kept productive beta chains. Entries that share a CDR3 protein sequence are merged under the most common genes and DNA. The sample records some 600,000 distinct CDR3 sequences, around 15% of which are singletons. 6.5% to 8% of the sample rests with the top ten. The sequenced sample was PBMCs from blood, obtained 14 to 15 days before vaccination. These receptors all come from a man aged 50 to 60 who received an inactivated influenza vaccine. Donor details come from another sample of the same person, matched by shared clones.

J is TRBJ2-1 and V is TRBV20-1; D is ambiguous. CDR1 and CDR2 (germline): DFQATT, SNEGSKA (reference sequence). V lost 1 base to trimming and J lost 0 bases, with 10 bases between them. The CDR3 extends over 15 amino acids. This CDR3 reads CSARAPASSYNEQFF. The CDR3 nucleotides read TGCAGTGCTAGAGCACCGGCAAGCTCCTACAATGAGCAGTTCTTC.

This clonotype turned up a few times. This rearrangement joins TRBV20-1 to TRBJ1-2; TRBD1 matches 9 bases. Trimming took 6 bases from V and 6 from J; bases not matched to a gene: 11. Germline values: CDR1 DFQATT, CDR2 SNEGSKA (reference sequence). This CDR3 is built from 14 residues. As DNA, the CDR3 is TGCAGTGCCAAAACTCGACAGGGGGGTAATGGCTACACCTTC. Translated: CSAKTRQGGNGYTF.

This clonotype was counted between two and nine times. The chain joins TRBV20-1 to TRBJ2-7, with a weak D call TRBD1 (6 bases). The CDR3 has 12 amino acids. Germline V lookup: CDR1 DFQATT, CDR2 SNEGSKA (reference sequence). Trimming took off 5 bases at V and 7 bases at J, with 15 bases between the two ends. CDR3 sequence (DNA): TGCAGTGCTGCCCAAACAGGGTTTGAGCAGTACTTC. Protein product: CSAAQTGFEQYF.